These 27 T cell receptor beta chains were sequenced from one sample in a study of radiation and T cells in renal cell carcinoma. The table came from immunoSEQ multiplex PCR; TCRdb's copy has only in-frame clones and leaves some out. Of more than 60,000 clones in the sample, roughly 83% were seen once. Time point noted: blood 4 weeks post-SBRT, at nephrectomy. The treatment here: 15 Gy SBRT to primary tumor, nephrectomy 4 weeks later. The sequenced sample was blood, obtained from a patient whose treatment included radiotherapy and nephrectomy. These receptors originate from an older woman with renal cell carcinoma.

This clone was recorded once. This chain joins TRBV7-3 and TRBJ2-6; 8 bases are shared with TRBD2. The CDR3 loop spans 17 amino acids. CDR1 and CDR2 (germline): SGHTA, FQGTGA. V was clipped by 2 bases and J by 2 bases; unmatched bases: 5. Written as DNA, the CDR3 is TGTGCCAGCAGCTTACAGGCGGGGGGCGCTGGGGCCAACGTCCTGACTTTC. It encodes CASSLQAGGAGANVLTF.

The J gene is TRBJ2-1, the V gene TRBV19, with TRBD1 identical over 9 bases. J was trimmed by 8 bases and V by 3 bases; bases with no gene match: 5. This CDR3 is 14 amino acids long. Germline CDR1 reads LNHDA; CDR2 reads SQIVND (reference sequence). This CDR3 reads CASSIGTGRDEQFF. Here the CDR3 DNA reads TGTGCCAGTAGTATCGGGACAGGGAGGGATGAGCAGTTCTTC.

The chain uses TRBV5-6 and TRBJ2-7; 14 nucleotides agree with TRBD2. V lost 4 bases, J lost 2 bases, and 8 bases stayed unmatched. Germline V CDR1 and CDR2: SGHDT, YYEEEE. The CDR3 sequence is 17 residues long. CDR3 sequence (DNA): TGTGCCAGCAGCCACTGGACTAGCGGGAGGCCTACCTACGAGCAGTACTTC. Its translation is CASSHWTSGRPTYEQYF.

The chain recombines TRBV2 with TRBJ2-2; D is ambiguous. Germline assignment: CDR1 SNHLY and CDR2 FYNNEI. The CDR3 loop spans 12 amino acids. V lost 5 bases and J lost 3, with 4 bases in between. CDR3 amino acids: CASSSDTGELFF. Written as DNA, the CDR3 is TGTGCCAGCAGTAGTGACACCGGGGAGCTGTTTTTT.

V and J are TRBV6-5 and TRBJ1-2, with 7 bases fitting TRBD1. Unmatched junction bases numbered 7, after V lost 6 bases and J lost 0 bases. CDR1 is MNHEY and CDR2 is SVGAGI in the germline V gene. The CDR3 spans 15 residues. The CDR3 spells CASRGRDSPNYGYTF. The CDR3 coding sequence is TGTGCCAGCAGGGGCCGGGACAGCCCTAACTATGGCTACACCTTC.

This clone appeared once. CDR3 bases: TGTGCCAGCAGTCCGATCCAGGAGAACAATCAGCCCCAGCATTTT. Protein sequence: CASSPIQENNQPQHF. This sequence joins TRBV28 and TRBJ1-5, with D unclear. Trimming shortened V by 5 bases and J by 3 bases, and 14 bases separated the two germline ends. CDR1 and CDR2 from the germline V gene are MDHEN and SYDVKM. This CDR3 is 15 amino acids long.

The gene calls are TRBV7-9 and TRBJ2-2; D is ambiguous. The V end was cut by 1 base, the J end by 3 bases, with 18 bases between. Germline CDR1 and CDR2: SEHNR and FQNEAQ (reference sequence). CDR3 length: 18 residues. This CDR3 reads CASSLVGLGRSYTGELFF. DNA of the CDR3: TGTGCCAGCAGCTTAGTGGGTTTGGGAAGGTCCTACACCGGGGAGCTGTTTTTT. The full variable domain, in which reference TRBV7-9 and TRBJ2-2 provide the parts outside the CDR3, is DTGVSQNPRHKITKRGQNVTFRCDPISEHNRLYWYRQTLGQGPEFLTYFQNEAQLEKSRLLSDRFSAERPKGSFSTLEIQRTEQGDSAMYLCASSLVGLGRSYTGELFFGEGSRLTVL.

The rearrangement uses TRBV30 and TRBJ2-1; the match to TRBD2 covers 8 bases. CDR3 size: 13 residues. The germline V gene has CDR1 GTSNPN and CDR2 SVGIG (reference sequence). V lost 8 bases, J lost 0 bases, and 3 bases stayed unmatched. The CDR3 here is CAGGGFSYNEQFF. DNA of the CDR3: TGTGCCGGCGGGGGGTTCTCCTACAATGAGCAGTTCTTC.

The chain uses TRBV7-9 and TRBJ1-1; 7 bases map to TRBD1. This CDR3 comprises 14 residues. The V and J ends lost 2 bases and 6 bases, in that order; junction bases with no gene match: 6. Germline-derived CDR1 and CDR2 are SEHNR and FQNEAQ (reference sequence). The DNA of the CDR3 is TGTGCCAGCAGCTTAACAGGGGCAATGGCTGAAGCTTTCTTT. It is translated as CASSLTGAMAEAFF.

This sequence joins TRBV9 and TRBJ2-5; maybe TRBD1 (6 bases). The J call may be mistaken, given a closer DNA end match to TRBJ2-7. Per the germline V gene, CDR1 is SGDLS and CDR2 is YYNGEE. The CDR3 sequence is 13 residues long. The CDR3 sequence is CASSGGQNSEQYF. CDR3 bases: TGTGCCAGCAGCGGTGGACAGAACTCCGAGCAGTACTTC.

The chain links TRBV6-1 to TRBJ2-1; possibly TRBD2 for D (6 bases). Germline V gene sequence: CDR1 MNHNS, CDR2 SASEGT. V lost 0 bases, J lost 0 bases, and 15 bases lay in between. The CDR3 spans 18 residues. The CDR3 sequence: CASSEAELAKSSYNEQFF. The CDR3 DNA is TGTGCCAGCAGTGAAGCAGAACTAGCTAAGAGCTCCTACAATGAGCAGTTCTTC.

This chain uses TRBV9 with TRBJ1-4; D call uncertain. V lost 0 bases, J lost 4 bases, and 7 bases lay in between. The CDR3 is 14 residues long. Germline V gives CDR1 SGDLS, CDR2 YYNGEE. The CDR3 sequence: CASSVGVGNEKLFF. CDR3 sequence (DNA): TGTGCCAGCAGCGTAGGGGTGGGTAATGAAAAACTGTTTTTT.

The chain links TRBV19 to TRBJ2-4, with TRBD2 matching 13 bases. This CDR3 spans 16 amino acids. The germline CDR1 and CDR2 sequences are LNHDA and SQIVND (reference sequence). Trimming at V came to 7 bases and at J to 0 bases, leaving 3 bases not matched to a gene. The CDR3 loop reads CASTGLAGLAKNIQYF. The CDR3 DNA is TGTGCCAGTACGGGACTAGCGGGGTTAGCCAAAAACATTCAGTACTTC.

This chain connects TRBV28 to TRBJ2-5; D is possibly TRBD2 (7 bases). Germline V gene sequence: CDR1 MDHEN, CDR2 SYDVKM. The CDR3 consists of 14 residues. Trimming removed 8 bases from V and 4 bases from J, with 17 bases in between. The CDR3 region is CASSTGGQTETQYF. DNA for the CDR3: TGTGCCAGCTCCACCGGGGGGCAGACAGAGACCCAGTACTTC.

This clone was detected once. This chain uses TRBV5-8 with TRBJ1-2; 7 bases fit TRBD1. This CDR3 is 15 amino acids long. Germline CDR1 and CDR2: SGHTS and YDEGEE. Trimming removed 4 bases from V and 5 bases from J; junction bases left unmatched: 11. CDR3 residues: CASSPRGQRTYGYTF. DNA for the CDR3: TGTGCCAGCAGCCCTAGGGGACAGAGAACATATGGCTACACCTTC. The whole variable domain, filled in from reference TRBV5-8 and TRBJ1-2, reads EAGVTQSPTHLIKTRGQQATLRCSPISGHTSVYWYQQALGLGLQFLLWYDEGEERNRGNFPPRFSGRQFPNYSSELNVNALELEDSALYLCASSPRGQRTYGYTFGSGTRLTVV.

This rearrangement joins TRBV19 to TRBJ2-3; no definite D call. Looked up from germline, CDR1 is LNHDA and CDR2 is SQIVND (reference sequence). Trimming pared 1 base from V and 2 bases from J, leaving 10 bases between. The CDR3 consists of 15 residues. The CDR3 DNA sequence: TGTGCCAGTAGTATAGGGCGTCCCCCCACAGATACGCAGTATTTT. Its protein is CASSIGRPPTDTQYF.

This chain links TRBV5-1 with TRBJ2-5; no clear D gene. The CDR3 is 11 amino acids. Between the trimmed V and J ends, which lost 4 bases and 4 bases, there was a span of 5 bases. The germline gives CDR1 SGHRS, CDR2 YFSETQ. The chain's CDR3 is CASSATETQYF. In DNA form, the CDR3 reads TGCGCCAGCAGCGCGACAGAGACCCAGTACTTC.

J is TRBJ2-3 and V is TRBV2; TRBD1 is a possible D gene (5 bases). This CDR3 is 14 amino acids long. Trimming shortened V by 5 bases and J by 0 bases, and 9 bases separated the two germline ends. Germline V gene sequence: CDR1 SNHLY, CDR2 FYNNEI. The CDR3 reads CASSRQTSTDTQYF. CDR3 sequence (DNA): TGTGCCAGCAGTCGACAGACTAGCACAGATACGCAGTATTTT.

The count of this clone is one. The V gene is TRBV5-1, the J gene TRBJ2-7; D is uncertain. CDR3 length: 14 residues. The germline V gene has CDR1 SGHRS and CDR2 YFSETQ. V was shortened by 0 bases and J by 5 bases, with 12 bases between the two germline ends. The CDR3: CASSLAVDSHEQYF. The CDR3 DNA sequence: TGCGCCAGCAGCTTGGCAGTAGACTCTCACGAGCAGTACTTC.

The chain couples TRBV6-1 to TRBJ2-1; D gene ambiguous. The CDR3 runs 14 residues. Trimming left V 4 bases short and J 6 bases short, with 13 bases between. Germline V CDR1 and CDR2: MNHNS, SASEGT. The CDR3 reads CASSVGSLSNEQFF. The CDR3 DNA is TGTGCCAGCAGTGTCGGCTCTTTGAGCAATGAGCAGTTCTTC.

The CDR3 bases are TGTGCCACATTGGACAGGGGCGACGAGCAGTACTTC. It codes for CATLDRGDEQYF. The genes are TRBV28 and TRBJ2-7; 9 nucleotides line up with TRBD1. The trim removed 10 bases at V and 5 bases at J, leaving 6 bases unmatched. The CDR3 is 12 residues long. Germline values: CDR1 MDHEN, CDR2 SYDVKM.

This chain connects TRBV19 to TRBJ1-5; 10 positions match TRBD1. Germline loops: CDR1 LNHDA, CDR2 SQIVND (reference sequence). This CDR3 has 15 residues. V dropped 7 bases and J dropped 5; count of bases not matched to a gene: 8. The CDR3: CASTPPGQGYQPQHF. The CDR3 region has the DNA TGTGCCAGTACCCCACCGGGACAGGGGTATCAGCCCCAGCATTTT.

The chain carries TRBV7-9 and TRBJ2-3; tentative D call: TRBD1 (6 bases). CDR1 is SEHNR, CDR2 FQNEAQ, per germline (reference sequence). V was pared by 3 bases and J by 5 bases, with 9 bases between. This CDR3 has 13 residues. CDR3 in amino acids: CASSLAGEDTQYF. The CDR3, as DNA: TGTGCCAGCAGCTTGGCAGGGGAAGATACGCAGTATTTT.

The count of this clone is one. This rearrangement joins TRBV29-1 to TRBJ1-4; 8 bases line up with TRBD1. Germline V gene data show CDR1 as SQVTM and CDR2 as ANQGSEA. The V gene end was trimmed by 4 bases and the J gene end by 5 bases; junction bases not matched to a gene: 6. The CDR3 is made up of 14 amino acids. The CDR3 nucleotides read TGCAGCGTTGTGACAGGGGCCGAAAATGAAAAACTGTTTTTT. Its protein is CSVVTGAENEKLFF.

This CDR3 reads CASSPTDSKVGELFF. The CDR3 coding sequence is TGTGCCAGCAGCCCCACGGATAGTAAAGTAGGGGAGCTGTTTTTT. This chain joins TRBV5-6 and TRBJ2-2; D unclear. Germline values: CDR1 SGHDT, CDR2 YYEEEE. CDR3 length: 15 amino acids. V was cut by 4 bases and J by 8 bases, with 18 bases left in between.

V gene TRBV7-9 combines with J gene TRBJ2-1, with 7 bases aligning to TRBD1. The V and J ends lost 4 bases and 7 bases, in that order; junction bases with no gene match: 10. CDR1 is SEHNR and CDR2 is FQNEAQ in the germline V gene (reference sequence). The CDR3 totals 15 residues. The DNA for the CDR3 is TGTGCCAGCAGCTATCCCCGGGACAGTGCAAATGAGCAGTTCTTC. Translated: CASSYPRDSANEQFF.

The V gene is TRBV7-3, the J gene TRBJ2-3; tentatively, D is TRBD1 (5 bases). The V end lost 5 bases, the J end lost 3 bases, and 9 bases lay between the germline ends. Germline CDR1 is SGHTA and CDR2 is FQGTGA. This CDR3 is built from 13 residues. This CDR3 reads CASSPGPTDTQYF. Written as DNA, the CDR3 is TGTGCCAGCAGCCCAGGGCCTACAGATACGCAGTATTTT.